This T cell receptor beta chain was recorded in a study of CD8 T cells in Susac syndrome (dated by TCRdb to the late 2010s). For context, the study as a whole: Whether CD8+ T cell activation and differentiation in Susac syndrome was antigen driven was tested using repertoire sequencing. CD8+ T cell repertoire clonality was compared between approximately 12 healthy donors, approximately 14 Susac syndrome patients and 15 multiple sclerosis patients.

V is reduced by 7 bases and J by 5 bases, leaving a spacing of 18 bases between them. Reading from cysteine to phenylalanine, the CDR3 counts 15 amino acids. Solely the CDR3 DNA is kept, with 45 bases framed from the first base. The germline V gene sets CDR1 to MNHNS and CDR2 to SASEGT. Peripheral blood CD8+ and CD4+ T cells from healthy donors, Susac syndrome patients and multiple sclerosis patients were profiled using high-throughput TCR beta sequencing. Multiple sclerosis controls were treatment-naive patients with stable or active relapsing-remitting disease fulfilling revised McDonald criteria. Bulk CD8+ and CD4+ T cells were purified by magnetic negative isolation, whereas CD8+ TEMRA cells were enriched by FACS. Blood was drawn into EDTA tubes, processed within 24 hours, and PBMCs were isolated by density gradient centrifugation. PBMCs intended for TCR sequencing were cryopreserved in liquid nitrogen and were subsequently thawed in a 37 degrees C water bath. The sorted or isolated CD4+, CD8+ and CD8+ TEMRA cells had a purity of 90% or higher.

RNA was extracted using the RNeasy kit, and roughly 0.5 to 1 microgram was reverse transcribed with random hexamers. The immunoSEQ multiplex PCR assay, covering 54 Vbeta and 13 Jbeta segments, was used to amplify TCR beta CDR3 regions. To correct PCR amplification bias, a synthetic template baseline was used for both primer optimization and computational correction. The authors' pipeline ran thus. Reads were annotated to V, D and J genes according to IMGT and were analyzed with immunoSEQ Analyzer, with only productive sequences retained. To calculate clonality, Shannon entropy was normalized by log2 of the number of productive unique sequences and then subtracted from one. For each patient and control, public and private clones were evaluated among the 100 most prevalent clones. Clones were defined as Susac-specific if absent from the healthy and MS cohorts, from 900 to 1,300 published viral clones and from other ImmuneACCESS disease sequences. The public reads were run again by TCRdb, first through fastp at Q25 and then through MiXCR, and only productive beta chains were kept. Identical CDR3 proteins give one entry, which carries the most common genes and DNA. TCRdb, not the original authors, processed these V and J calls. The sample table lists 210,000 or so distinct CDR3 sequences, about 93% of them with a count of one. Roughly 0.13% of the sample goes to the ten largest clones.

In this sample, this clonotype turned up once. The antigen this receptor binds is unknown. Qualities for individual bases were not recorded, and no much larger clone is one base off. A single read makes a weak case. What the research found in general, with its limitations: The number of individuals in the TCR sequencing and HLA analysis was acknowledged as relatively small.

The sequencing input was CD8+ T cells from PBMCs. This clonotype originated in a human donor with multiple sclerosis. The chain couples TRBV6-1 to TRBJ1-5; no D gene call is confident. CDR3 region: CASTPPEGTYQPQHF. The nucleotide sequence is TGTGCCAGCACTCCGCCGGAGGGAACCTATCAGCCCCAGCATTTT.